A selection of T cell receptor beta chains follows, all from one sample in a study of coeliac disease. Some clones are missing from TCRdb's copy, which holds only in-frame ones; the method was immunoSEQ multiplex PCR. The data hold more than 4,000 clones, with roughly 70% observed a single time. Sample: intraepithelial lymphocytes from the gut. These receptors were taken from a woman between 18 and 29 years old with active celiac disease. CDR3s leave out the opening cysteine and the closing phenylalanine or tryptophan. Not all rows give a size; the values are once, few, many and, for expanded clones, a class.

j_call clone_size v_call cdr3_aa
TRBJ1-1 NA TRBV27 ASSLTVGAEAF
TRBJ2-5 NA TRBV11-3 ASSLGRGGSETQY
TRBJ1-5 NA TRBV6-1 AIVGGKAQH
TRBJ1-2 NA TRBV29-1 SELTDYGYT
TRBJ2-3 NA TRBV7-9 ASSFESTDTQY
TRBJ2-7 few TRBV9 ASSAGDWNEQY
TRBJ2-4 NA TRBV6-1 ASSEGTGKNIQY
TRBJ1-2 few TRBV29-1 SVDGQAGGRLVGDGYT
TRBJ1-2 medium-sized TRBV4-3 ASSQGPGQGHYGYT
TRBJ2-7 NA TRBV28 ASSSGDRGGNWIIYEQY
TRBJ2-5 few TRBV6-1 ASRERGKETQY
TRBJ1-2 NA TRBV30 AWSVQRGVAGYT
TRBJ2-7 NA TRBV4-1 ASSQAGTGSLEQY
TRBJ1-2 NA TRBV29-1 SAPPTGIDGYT
TRBJ2-2 NA TRBV27 ASRRDRGQNTGELF
TRBJ1-2 NA TRBV9 ASSGRAGSNYGYT
TRBJ2-1 NA TRBV14 ASSQLAGGPFYNEQF
TRBJ2-3 NA TRBV29-1 SVERGAKADTQY
TRBJ1-1 NA TRBV5-3 AAKRRGRNTEAF
TRBJ2-7 NA TRBV9 ASSAGTMGEQY
TRBJ1-1 NA TRBV9 ASSVGLETGNTEAF
TRBJ1-2 NA TRBV18 ASSPLEGARADGYT
TRBJ2-1 once TRBV6-4 ASSEGTGSYNEQF
TRBJ2-1 few TRBV6-5 ASSPGLAATNEQF
TRBJ2-1 NA TRBV27 ASSLYGEGSEQF
TRBJ1-2 NA TRBV1 TSSSASLLRKTYGYT
TRBJ2-1 NA TRBV1 TSSLRLVNEQF
TRBJ1-2 NA TRBV6-1 ASSKEPGQNYGYT
TRBJ2-7 NA TRBV7-3 ASSLSGGAGEQY
TRBJ2-6 NA TRBV5-1 ASSLSGPRGTGANVLT